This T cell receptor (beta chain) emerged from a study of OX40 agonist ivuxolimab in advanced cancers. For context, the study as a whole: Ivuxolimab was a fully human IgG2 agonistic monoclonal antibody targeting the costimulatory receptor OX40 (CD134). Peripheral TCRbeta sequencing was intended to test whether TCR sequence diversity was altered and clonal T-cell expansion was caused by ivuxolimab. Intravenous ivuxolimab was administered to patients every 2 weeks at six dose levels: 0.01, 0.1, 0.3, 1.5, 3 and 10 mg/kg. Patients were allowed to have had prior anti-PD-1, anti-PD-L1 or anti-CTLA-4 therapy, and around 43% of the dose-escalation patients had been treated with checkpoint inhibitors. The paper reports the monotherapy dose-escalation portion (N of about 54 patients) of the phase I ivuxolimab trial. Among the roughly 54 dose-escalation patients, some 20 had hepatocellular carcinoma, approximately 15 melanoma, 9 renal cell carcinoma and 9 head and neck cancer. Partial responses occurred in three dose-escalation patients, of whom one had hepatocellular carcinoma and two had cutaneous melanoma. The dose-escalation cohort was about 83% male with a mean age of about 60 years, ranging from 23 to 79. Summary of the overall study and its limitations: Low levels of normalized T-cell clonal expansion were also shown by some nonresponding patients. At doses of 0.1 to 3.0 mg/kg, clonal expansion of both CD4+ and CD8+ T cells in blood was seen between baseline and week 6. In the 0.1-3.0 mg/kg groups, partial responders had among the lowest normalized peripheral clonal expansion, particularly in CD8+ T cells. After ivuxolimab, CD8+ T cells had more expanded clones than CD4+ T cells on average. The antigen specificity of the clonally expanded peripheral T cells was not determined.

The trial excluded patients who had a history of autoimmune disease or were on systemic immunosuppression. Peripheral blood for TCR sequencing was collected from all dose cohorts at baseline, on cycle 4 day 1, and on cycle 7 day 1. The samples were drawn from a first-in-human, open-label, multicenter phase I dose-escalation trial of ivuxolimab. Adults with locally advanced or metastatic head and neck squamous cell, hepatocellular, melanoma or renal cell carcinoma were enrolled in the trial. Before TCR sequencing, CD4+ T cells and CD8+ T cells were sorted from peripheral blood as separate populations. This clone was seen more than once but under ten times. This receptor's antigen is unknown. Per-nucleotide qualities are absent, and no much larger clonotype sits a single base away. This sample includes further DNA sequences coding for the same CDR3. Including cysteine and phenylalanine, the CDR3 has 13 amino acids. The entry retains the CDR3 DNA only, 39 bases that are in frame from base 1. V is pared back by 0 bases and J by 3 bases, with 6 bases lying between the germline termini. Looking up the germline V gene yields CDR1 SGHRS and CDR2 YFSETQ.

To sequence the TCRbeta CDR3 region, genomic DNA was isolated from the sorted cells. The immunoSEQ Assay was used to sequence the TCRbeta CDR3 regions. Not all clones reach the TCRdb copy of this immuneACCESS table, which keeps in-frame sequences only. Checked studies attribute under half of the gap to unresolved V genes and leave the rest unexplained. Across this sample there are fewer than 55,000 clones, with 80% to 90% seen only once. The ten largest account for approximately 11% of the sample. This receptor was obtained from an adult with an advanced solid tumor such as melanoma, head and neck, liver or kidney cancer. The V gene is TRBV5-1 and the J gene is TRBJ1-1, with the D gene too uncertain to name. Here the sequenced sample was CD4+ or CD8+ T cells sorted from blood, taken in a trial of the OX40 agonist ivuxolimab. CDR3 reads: CASSLVEDTEAFF. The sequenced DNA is TGCGCCAGCAGCTTGGTAGAGGACACTGAAGCTTTCTTT.